Shown below are 4 T cell receptor beta chains from a single sample sequenced in a study of cytomegalovirus exposure and HLA in healthy donors. Primers included in the PCR were 60 Vbeta and 13 Jbeta primers. Some clones are missing from TCRdb's copy, which holds only in-frame ones; the method was immunoSEQ multiplex PCR. The repertoire has about 130,000 clones, over 65% of them found once; the top ten carry roughly 10%. Input material: PBMCs. These receptors were collected from a young man in good health and CMV-seropositive.

This clone has only a few counts. The chain employs TRBV5-1 and TRBJ2-3, with D possibly TRBD2 on 5 matching bases. V dropped 4 bases and J dropped 5 bases, with 11 bases sitting between them. Germline values: CDR1 SGHRS, CDR2 YFSETQ. This CDR3 comprises 13 residues. CDR3 bases: TGCGCCAGCAGCCCTTCCGCGGGAGATACGCAGTATTTT. This gives the protein CASSPSAGDTQYF.

V usage is TRBV27 and J usage is TRBJ2-1; D may be TRBD2 (6 bases). The CDR3 is 14 residues long. Germline values: CDR1 MNHEY, CDR2 SMNVEV (reference sequence). Trimming removed 6 bases from V and 6 bases from J, with 15 bases in between. CDR3 bases: TGTGCCAGCAGCCCCGTGGGGACTTTCAATGAGCAGTTCTTC. It codes for CASSPVGTFNEQFF.

This chain uses TRBV9 with TRBJ2-1, with 8 nucleotides matching TRBD2. Looked up from germline, CDR1 is SGDLS and CDR2 is YYNGEE. The CDR3 sequence is 14 residues long. After removal of 4 bases from V and 2 bases from J, the junction contained 2 bases not matched to a gene. The CDR3 reads CASSRAGAYNEQFF. The CDR3, as DNA: TGTGCCAGCAGCCGAGCGGGAGCCTACAATGAGCAGTTCTTC.

The chain joins TRBV5-6 to TRBJ2-4; maybe TRBD1 (6 bases). This CDR3 spans 15 amino acids. CDR1 is SGHDT and CDR2 is YYEEEE in the germline V gene. The V and J ends lost 5 bases and 2 bases respectively, with 14 bases between them. The CDR3 protein is CASRGRGGPKNIQYF. CDR3 sequence (DNA): TGTGCCAGCAGGGGAAGAGGGGGACCCAAAAACATTCAGTACTTC.